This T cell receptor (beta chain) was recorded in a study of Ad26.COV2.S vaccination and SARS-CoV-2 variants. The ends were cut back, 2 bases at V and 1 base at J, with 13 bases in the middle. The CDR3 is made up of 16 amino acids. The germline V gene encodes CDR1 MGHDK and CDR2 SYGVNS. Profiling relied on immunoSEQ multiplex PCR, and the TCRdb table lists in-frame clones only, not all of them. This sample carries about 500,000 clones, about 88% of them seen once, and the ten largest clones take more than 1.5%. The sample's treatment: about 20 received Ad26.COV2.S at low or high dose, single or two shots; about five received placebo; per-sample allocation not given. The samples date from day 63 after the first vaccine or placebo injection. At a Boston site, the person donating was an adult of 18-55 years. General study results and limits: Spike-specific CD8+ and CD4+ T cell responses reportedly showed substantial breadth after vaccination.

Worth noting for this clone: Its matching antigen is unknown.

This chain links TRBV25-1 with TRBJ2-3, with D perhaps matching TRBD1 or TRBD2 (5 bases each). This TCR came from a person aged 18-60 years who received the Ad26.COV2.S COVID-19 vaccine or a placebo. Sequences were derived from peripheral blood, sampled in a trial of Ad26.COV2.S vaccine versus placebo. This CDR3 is CASSEPGRVRTDTQYF. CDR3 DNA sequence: TGTGCCAGCAGTGAACCGGGACGGGTTCGCACAGATACGCAGTATTTT.